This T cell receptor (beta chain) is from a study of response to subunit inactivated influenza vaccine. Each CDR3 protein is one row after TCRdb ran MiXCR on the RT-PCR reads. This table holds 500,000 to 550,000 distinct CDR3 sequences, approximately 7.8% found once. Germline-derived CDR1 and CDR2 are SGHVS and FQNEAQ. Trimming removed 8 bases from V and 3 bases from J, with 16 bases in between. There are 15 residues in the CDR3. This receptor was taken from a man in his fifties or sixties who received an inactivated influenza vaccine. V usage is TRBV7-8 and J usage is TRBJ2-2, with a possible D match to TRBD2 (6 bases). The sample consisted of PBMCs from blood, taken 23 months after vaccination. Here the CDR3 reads CASLEPGLYTGELFF. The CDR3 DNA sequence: TGTGCCAGCCTTGAGCCCGGACTATACACCGGGGAGCTGTTTTTT.